The clone carrying this T cell receptor (beta chain) has just a few counts. Its matching antigen is unknown. The data originate from a study of cytomegalovirus exposure and HLA in healthy donors. Study-level points and caveats: The majority of TCR sequences were rare, yet some public TCRs appeared in many donors. Presence/absence analyses rested on an assumption that sequencing depth was roughly uniform across donors.

CDR1 and CDR2 (germline): MNHEY, SMNVEV (reference sequence). V was pared by 2 bases and J by 4 bases, with 14 bases between. CDR3 length: 16 residues. 13 Jbeta primers and 60 Vbeta primers were used for the PCR. Profiled with immunoSEQ multiplex PCR; TCRdb holds only in-frame clones, not every one. The sample lists 100,000 to 150,000 clones, 15% to 20% occurring once. The chain combines TRBV27 with TRBJ2-2; D is perhaps TRBD1 (5 bases). The sequencing input was PBMCs. This clonotype was sampled from a female donor in good health and CMV-seropositive. CDR3 sequence (DNA): TGTGCCAGCAGTTTAGGGGCATCGGCTTCCACCGGGGAGCTGTTTTTT. The encoded protein is CASSLGASASTGELFF.